The clone carrying this T cell receptor (beta chain) was seen repeatedly, ten times or more. Its target is not known. Orbital computed tomography and thyroid ultrasound, together with serum TRAb and thyroxine and clinical symptoms, were used for diagnoses. These data come from a study of T cells in Graves' hyperthyroidism and ophthalmopathy. Regions amplified from RNA transcripts were the TCR beta CDR3 regions. The study used the HTBI primer set for a first-round RT-PCR of the TCR CDR3. Each CDR3 protein is one row after TCRdb ran MiXCR on the multiplex PCR reads. The sample lists roughly 350,000 distinct CDR3 sequences; 13% to 15% were seen once. The germline V gene has CDR1 SEHNR and CDR2 FQNEAQ (reference sequence). The CDR3 contains 14 residues. With V trimmed by 5 bases and J by 8 bases, 7 bases remained unmatched. Study-level results: Separation of ophthalmopathy from stable hyperthyroidism was achieved by a 13 V-J model.

The rearrangement uses TRBV7-9 and TRBJ1-4, with 8 positions matching TRBD1. The TCR sequence derives from a woman aged 25 to 39 with Graves' ophthalmopathy. The sequencing sample was made of blood. The CDR3 is CASSRTGMVEKLFF. The CDR3 region has the DNA TGTGCCAGCAGCCGGACAGGGATGGTAGAAAAACTGTTTTTT.